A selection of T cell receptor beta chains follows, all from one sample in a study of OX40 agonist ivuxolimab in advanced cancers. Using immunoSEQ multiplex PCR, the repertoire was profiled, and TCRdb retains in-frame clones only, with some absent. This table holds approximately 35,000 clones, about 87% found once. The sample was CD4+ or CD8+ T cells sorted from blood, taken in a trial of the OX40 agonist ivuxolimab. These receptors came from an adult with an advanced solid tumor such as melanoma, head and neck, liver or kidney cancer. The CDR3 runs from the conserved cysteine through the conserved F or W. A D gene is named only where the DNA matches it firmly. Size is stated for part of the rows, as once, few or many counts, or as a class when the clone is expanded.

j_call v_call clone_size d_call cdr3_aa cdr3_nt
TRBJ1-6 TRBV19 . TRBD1 CANKVDREESSYNSPLHF TGTGCCAATAAGGTGGACAGGGAAGAAAGCTCCTATAATTCACCCCTCCACTTT
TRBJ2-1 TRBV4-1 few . CASSQDRGAQFF TGCGCCAGCAGCCAAGATCGGGGGGCCCAATTCTTC
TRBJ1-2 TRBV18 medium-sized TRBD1 CASSQLRTGQDGYTF TGTGCCAGCTCACAACTTCGGACAGGGCAGGATGGCTACACCTTC
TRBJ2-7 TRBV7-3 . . CASSLRAGVYEQYF TGTGCCAGCAGCTTAAGGGCAGGGGTCTACGAGCAGTACTTC
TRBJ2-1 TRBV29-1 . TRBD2 CSVSKAGGGHNEQFF TGCAGCGTGTCAAAAGCGGGAGGGGGACACAATGAGCAGTTCTTC
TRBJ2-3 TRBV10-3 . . CAISGADTQYF TGTGCCATCAGTGGGGCCGATACGCAGTATTTT
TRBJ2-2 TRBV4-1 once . CASSQGRGRVSTGELFF TGCGCCAGCAGCCAAGGACGGGGCCGGGTGAGCACCGGGGAGCTGTTTTTT
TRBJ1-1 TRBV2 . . CATANTGEAFF TGTGCCACCGCAAACACAGGGGAAGCTTTCTTT
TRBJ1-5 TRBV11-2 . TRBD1 CASGQGLSQPQHF TGTGCCAGCGGACAGGGACTTAGTCAGCCCCAGCATTTT
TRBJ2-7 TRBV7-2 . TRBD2 CASSRSAGVVGYEQYF TGTGCCAGCAGCCGGTCCGCGGGGGTTGTCGGGTACGAGCAGTACTTC
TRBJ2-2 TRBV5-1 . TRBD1 CANWDSTGELFF TGCGCCAACTGGGACAGCACCGGGGAGCTGTTTTTT
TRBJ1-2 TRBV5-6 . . CASSLGPQGFSYGYTF TGTGCCAGCAGCTTGGGGCCCCAGGGGTTCAGCTATGGCTACACCTTC
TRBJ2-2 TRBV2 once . CASSEKGWTGELFF TGTGCCAGCAGTGAAAAGGGGTGGACCGGGGAGCTGTTTTTT
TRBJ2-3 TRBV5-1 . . CASSGARDTQYF TGCGCCAGTTCCGGAGCGCGAGATACGCAGTATTTT
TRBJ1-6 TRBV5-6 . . CASSLVQYENSPLHF TGTGCCAGCAGCTTGGTTCAGTACGAAAATTCACCCCTCCACTTT
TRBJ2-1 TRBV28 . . CASRDRPTYNEQFF TGTGCCAGTCGGGACCGCCCGACCTACAATGAGCAGTTCTTC
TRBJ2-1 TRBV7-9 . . CASSYTPVYNEQFF TGTGCCAGCAGCTATACCCCGGTTTACAATGAGCAGTTCTTC
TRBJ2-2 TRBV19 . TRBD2 CASRGGGLAGENTGELFF TGTGCCAGTAGGGGAGGGGGACTAGCGGGAGAAAACACCGGGGAGCTGTTTTTT
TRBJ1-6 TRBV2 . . CASGREGYSPLHF TGTGCCAGCGGTCGGGAGGGCTATTCACCCCTCCACTTT
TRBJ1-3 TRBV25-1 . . CASSELGSSGNTIYF TGTGCCAGCAGTGAATTAGGTAGCTCTGGAAACACCATATATTTT
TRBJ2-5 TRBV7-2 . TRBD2 CASSFRLAAIPIKETQYF TGTGCCAGCAGCTTCAGACTAGCAGCCATCCCAATTAAAGAGACCCAGTACTTC
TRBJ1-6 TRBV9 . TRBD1 CASSLSGQGHSPLHF TGTGCCAGCAGCTTAAGTGGACAGGGGCACTCACCCCTCCACTTT
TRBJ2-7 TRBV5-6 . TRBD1 CASSFGTGVTEQYF TGTGCCAGCAGCTTCGGGACAGGGGTTACCGAGCAGTACTTC
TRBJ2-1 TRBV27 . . CASSPGRERGSNEQFF TGTGCCAGCAGTCCAGGCAGGGAGAGGGGCTCAAATGAGCAGTTCTTC
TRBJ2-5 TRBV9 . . CASSVGRGDLETQYF TGTGCCAGCAGCGTAGGAAGGGGGGACTTGGAGACCCAGTACTTC
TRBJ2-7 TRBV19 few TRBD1 CASSVPGQGEVQYF TGTGCCAGTAGTGTACCGGGACAGGGGGAGGTGCAGTACTTC
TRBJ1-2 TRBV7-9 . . CASSRTVRDGYTF TGTGCCAGCAGCCGGACCGTAAGGGATGGCTACACCTTC
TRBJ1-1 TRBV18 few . CASSPRTVREYMNTEAFF TGTGCCAGCTCACCCCGAACGGTCAGGGAATATATGAACACTGAAGCTTTCTTT
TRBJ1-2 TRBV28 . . CASSPGRNFGYTF TGTGCCAGCAGTCCCGGGCGAAATTTTGGCTACACCTTC
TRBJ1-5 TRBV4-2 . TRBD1 CASSHADRGSQPQHF TGTGCCAGCAGCCATGCGGACAGGGGGAGTCAGCCCCAGCATTTT
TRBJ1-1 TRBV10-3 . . CAIGTGPNTEAFF TGTGCCATCGGGACGGGACCGAACACTGAAGCTTTCTTT
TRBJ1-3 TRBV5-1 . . CASSLSFGDGGNTIYF TGCGCCAGCAGCTTAAGTTTTGGGGATGGTGGAAACACCATATATTTT
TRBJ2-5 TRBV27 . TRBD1 CASSLNRGRGETQYF TGTGCCAGCAGTTTAAACAGGGGGCGCGGAGAGACCCAGTACTTC
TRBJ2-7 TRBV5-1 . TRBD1 CASSPGTGDYEQYF TGCGCCAGCAGTCCCGGGACAGGGGACTACGAGCAGTACTTC
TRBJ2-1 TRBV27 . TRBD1 CASSLRRTGGFNEQFF TGTGCCAGCAGTTTGAGAAGGACAGGGGGCTTCAATGAGCAGTTCTTC
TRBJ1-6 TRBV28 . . CASTAVGYNSPLHF TGTGCCAGCACCGCAGTGGGGTATAATTCACCCCTCCACTTT
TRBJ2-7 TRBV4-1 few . CASSLATFSSYEQYF TGCGCCAGCAGCCTCGCGACTTTCAGCTCCTACGAGCAGTACTTC
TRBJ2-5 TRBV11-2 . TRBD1 CASSSILKGAETQYF TGTGCCAGCAGCTCTATACTTAAGGGGGCAGAGACCCAGTACTTC
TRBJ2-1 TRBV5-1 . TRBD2 CASSSLAGDEQFF TGCGCCAGCAGCTCTTTAGCGGGAGATGAGCAGTTCTTC
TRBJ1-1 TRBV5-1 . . CASSVRGLDTEAFF TGCGCCAGCAGCGTAAGAGGTTTGGACACTGAAGCTTTCTTT
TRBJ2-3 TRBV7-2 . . CASSLSGIEDTQYF TGTGCCAGCAGCTTGAGTGGAATCGAAGATACGCAGTATTTT
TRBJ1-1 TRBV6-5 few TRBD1 CASSYSSQGGTEAFF TGTGCCAGCAGTTACTCGAGTCAGGGGGGGACTGAAGCTTTCTTT
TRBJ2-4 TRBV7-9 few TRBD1 CASSSYRGDIQYF TGTGCCAGCAGTAGCTACAGGGGTGACATTCAGTACTTC
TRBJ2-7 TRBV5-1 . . CASRHNIDEQYF TGCGCCAGCAGGCACAATATAGACGAGCAGTACTTC
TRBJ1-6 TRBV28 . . CASRKEFNSPLHF TGTGCCAGCAGAAAGGAGTTTAATTCACCCCTCCACTTT
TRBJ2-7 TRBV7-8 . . CASSLVLQGWYEQYF TGTGCCAGCAGCTTAGTCCTGCAGGGGTGGTACGAGCAGTACTTC
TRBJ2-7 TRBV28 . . CASSGLLSQDGAYEQYF TGTGCCAGCAGTGGGTTATTATCGCAGGACGGTGCCTACGAGCAGTACTTC
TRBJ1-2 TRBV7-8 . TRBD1 CASRTGTGGDYGYTF TGTGCCAGCAGAACCGGGACAGGGGGGGACTATGGCTACACCTTC
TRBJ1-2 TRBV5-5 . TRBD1 CASSTHLGGQGGYTF TGTGCCAGCAGCACACATTTGGGGGGACAGGGTGGCTACACCTTC
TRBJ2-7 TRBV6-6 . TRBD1 CASSPQGAPYEQYF TGTGCCAGCAGTCCACAGGGGGCGCCGTACGAGCAGTACTTC
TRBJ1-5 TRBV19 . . CASSMGRDNYQPQHF TGTGCCAGTAGTATGGGACGGGACAACTATCAGCCCCAGCATTTT
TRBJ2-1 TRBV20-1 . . CSAIYNEQFF TGCAGTGCTATATACAATGAGCAGTTCTTC